The 6 T cell receptor beta chains below all came from one sample that was sequenced in a study of T cell responses to AZD1222 COVID-19 vaccine. The data were produced by immunoSEQ multiplex PCR, yet TCRdb's version contains in-frame clones alone and is incomplete. Altogether fewer than 130,000 clones are present, 85% to 95% being singletons, with the ten largest covering around 2.8%. Sequenced material: peripheral blood, taken 28 days after the second AZD1222 dose. These receptor sequences come from an adult who received the AZD1222 COVID-19 vaccine.

This chain links TRBV9 with TRBJ2-3; D remains unclear. Between the trimmed V and J ends, which lost 6 bases and 1 base, there was a span of 3 bases. The CDR3 spans 11 residues. Germline CDR1 is SGDLS and CDR2 is YYNGEE. The CDR3 loop reads CASNCTDTQYF. CDR3 DNA: TGTGCCAGCAATTGCACAGATACGCAGTATTTT. The full variable domain, its missing parts supplied by reference TRBV9 and TRBJ2-3, is DSGVTQTPKHLITATGQRVTLRCSPRSGDLSVYWYQQSLDQGLQFLIQYYNGEERAKGNILERFSAQQFPDLHSELNLSSLELGDSALYFCASNCTDTQYFGPGTRLTVL.

In its sample, this clone was seen once. The V call is TRBV4-2, the J call TRBJ2-1; maybe TRBD2 (6 bases). With 3 bases removed from V and 9 bases from J, the gap between germline ends came to 24 bases. The CDR3 runs 17 residues. CDR1 and CDR2 (germline): LGHNA, YNFKEQ. The CDR3 DNA reads as TGTGCCAGCAGCCATTTAGCTAGCGCACCCGAAGGAGGTGAGCAGTTCTTC. Protein: CASSHLASAPEGGEQFF.

CDR3 residues: CASRPGQGLLYEQYF. CDR3 DNA sequence: TGTGCCAGCAGACCCGGACAGGGTCTTCTCTACGAGCAGTACTTC. The V gene is TRBV6-5, the J gene TRBJ2-7, with 8 bases matching TRBD1. The CDR3 runs 15 residues. Germline V gene lookup returns CDR1 MNHEY and CDR2 SVGAGI. V was clipped by 6 bases and J by 3 bases; unmatched bases: 10.

The chain combines TRBV12-3 or TRBV12-4 with TRBJ1-2; a possible D gene is TRBD1 (5 bases). V dropped 3 bases and J dropped 7 bases, with 12 bases sitting between them. This CDR3 spans 13 amino acids. For the CDR3, the DNA is TGTGCCAGCAGTTTTCAGGGCGATAGTGGCTACACCTTC. Residues: CASSFQGDSGYTF.

The V call is TRBV5-6, the J call TRBJ1-4; 7 nucleotides align to TRBD1. V was pared by 4 bases and J by 9 bases, with 18 bases of the junction left unmatched. The CDR3 consists of 17 residues. Germline V gene data show CDR1 as SGHDT and CDR2 as YYEEEE. Here the CDR3 reads CASSPIKATGEGKKLFF. In DNA, the CDR3 is TGTGCCAGCAGCCCCATAAAAGCAACAGGGGAGGGTAAAAAACTGTTTTTT.

J is TRBJ1-5 and V is TRBV6-5, with 7 nucleotides matching TRBD1. Germline-derived CDR1 and CDR2 are MNHEY and SVGAGI. This CDR3 is 15 amino acids long. V trimming: 6 bases; J trimming: 2 bases; junction bases outside the gene matches: 7. The CDR3 loop is CASSTDRAGNQPQHF. The DNA for the CDR3 is TGTGCCAGCAGCACAGACAGGGCTGGCAATCAGCCCCAGCATTTT.